The sequence of this T cell receptor (beta chain) was determined in a study of T cells in localized non-small cell lung cancer. Study-wide findings and caveats: Peak T cell clonality was found in uninvolved adjacent lung, exceeding tumor. Detection in adjacent lung was observed for a median around 55 of the top 100 tumor clones.

V lost 3 bases to trimming and J lost 0 bases; unmatched junction nucleotides: 4. The CDR3 covers 16 residues. CDR1 and CDR2 (germline): MGHRA, YSYEKL. This clone was counted between two and nine times. Its antigen is as yet unknown. The assay was immunoSEQ multiplex PCR, and TCRdb's table has in-frame clones only and misses some. This table has roughly 2,000 clones, about a third appearing once. The chain is built from TRBV4-1 and TRBJ2-2, with TRBD1 matching 7 bases. The sequence derives from a male donor older than 55 with stage II lung adenocarcinoma. The sample was lung tumor tissue, taken before any cancer treatment. The CDR3 DNA is TGCGCCAGCAGCCAGGGACAGCCGCCGAACACCGGGGAGCTGTTTTTT. It is translated as CASSQGQPPNTGELFF.